Listed below are T cell receptor beta chains from one sample, sequenced in a study of blood T cells in healthy people across ages. MiXCR, run by TCRdb on the 5' RACE reads, gives a single entry per CDR3 protein. The sample records hundreds of thousands of distinct CDR3 sequences, about 25% being singletons. These data also featured in a second study, about T cells of mothers and their children.

The sequenced sample was blood. The receptors shown here come from a boy between 10 and 17 years old in good health. CDR3s include the opening cysteine and the closing phenylalanine or tryptophan. A D gene is named only where the DNA matches it firmly. The listing skips clone size in some rows; elsewhere it reads once, few, many or a size class.

abundance: few
j_gene: TRBJ1-1
v_gene: TRBV6-6
d_gene: NA
CDR3nt: TGTGCCAGCAGTTACTCAAACCGCGGGGTAGGATCTGAAGCTTTCTTT
CDR3aa: CASSYSNRGVGSEAFF

abundance: NA
j_gene: TRBJ2-7
v_gene: TRBV7-9
d_gene: NA
CDR3nt: TGTGCCAGCAGAGCCGCGGGGACCTACGAGCAGTACTTC
CDR3aa: CASRAAGTYEQYF

abundance: few
j_gene: TRBJ1-1
v_gene: TRBV6-2/TRBV6-3
d_gene: NA
CDR3nt: TGTGCCAGCAGTTGGTTTACCAACACTGAAGCTTTCTTT
CDR3aa: CASSWFTNTEAFF

abundance: NA
j_gene: TRBJ2-7
v_gene: TRBV20-1
d_gene: NA
CDR3nt: TGCAGTGCTGGAGGGGGCCGGTCCTCCTACGAGCAGTACTTC
CDR3aa: CSAGGGRSSYEQYF

abundance: NA
j_gene: TRBJ1-2
v_gene: TRBV20-1
d_gene: TRBD1
CDR3nt: TGCAGTGCTAGTACGGGACAGGGTTTGTTGGGCGAGGGCTACACCTTC
CDR3aa: CSASTGQGLLGEGYTF

abundance: few
j_gene: TRBJ2-7
v_gene: TRBV20-1
d_gene: NA
CDR3nt: TGCAGTGCTAGAGGGGGCCACAGGGACTACGAGCAGTACTTC
CDR3aa: CSARGGHRDYEQYF

abundance: few
j_gene: TRBJ1-6
v_gene: TRBV14
d_gene: NA
CDR3nt: TGTGCCAGCAGCCAAGAAAGTATTTCTTCGGCCCTCCACTTT
CDR3aa: CASSQESISSALHF

abundance: NA
j_gene: TRBJ2-1
v_gene: TRBV7-3
d_gene: TRBD1
CDR3nt: TGTGCCAGCAGCTCCCTAGGGACAGGGGGGTCCTACAATGAGCAGTTCTTC
CDR3aa: CASSSLGTGGSYNEQFF

abundance: NA
j_gene: TRBJ1-6
v_gene: TRBV4-1
d_gene: NA
CDR3nt: TGCGCCAGCAGCCAAGATGTGGTCTTATCTTCACCCCTCCACTTT
CDR3aa: CASSQDVVLSSPLHF

abundance: few
j_gene: TRBJ1-4
v_gene: TRBV7-8
d_gene: NA
CDR3nt: TGTGCCAGCAGCGCCAGGGGTGAAAAACTGTTTTTT
CDR3aa: CASSARGEKLFF

abundance: NA
j_gene: TRBJ2-1
v_gene: TRBV12-3/TRBV12-4
d_gene: TRBD2
CDR3nt: TGTGCCAGCAGTCCCCCTATAGCGGGGCTTCGGGGCAATGACCAGTTCTTC
CDR3aa: CASSPPIAGLRGNDQFF

abundance: many
j_gene: TRBJ2-7
v_gene: TRBV7-2
d_gene: NA
CDR3nt: TGTGCCAGCAGCTTAGCGCTAGTGGGGAGGTCTTTCGAGCAGTACTTC
CDR3aa: CASSLALVGRSFEQYF

abundance: few
j_gene: TRBJ2-7
v_gene: TRBV20-1
d_gene: TRBD2
CDR3nt: TGCAGTGCTAGAGATCCCGGGGGAGGGGACGAGCAGTACTTC
CDR3aa: CSARDPGGGDEQYF

abundance: many
j_gene: TRBJ2-2
v_gene: TRBV5-8
d_gene: NA
CDR3nt: TGTGCCAGCAGAGCACTCCCACCTAGGCCCGGGGAGCTGTTTTTT
CDR3aa: CASRALPPRPGELFF

abundance: few
j_gene: TRBJ2-3
v_gene: TRBV29-1
d_gene: TRBD1
CDR3nt: TGCAGCGTTGATGGACAGGGCGTCGGAGATACGCAGTATTTT
CDR3aa: CSVDGQGVGDTQYF

abundance: NA
j_gene: TRBJ1-1
v_gene: TRBV20-1
d_gene: TRBD1
CDR3nt: TGCAGTGCTTGGGACAGGGGCCCGGGAACTGGAGCTTTCTTT
CDR3aa: CSAWDRGPGTGAFF

abundance: NA
j_gene: TRBJ1-2
v_gene: TRBV7-8
d_gene: NA
CDR3nt: TGTGCCAGCAGCCAGGTGGCGGAGGGCTATGGCTACACCTTC
CDR3aa: CASSQVAEGYGYTF

abundance: few
j_gene: TRBJ2-5
v_gene: TRBV7-9
d_gene: NA
CDR3nt: TGTGCCAGCAGCAGAGGCACACAAGAGACCCAGTACTTC
CDR3aa: CASSRGTQETQYF

abundance: few
j_gene: TRBJ2-3
v_gene: TRBV20-1
d_gene: NA
CDR3nt: TGCAGTGCTGCCGGGACTCCTAGCACAGATACGCAGTATTTT
CDR3aa: CSAAGTPSTDTQYF

abundance: NA
j_gene: TRBJ1-5
v_gene: TRBV28
d_gene: TRBD1
CDR3nt: TGTGCCAGTCTAAAACAGGGGGCGAGCAATCAGCCCCAGCATTTT
CDR3aa: CASLKQGASNQPQHF

abundance: NA
j_gene: TRBJ1-2
v_gene: TRBV29-1
d_gene: TRBD1
CDR3nt: TGCAGCGTCCCTGGGGAGGGGGCCTATGGCTACACCTTC
CDR3aa: CSVPGEGAYGYTF

abundance: few
j_gene: TRBJ1-4
v_gene: TRBV9
d_gene: NA
CDR3nt: TGTGCCAGCAGCGCAGGGATAACGGATGAAAAACTGTTTTTT
CDR3aa: CASSAGITDEKLFF

abundance: few
j_gene: TRBJ2-1
v_gene: TRBV12-3/TRBV12-4
d_gene: TRBD1
CDR3nt: TGTGCCAGCAGTTCCACCGGGACAGGCCCCCTACAGGGTGAGCAGTTCTTC
CDR3aa: CASSSTGTGPLQGEQFF

abundance: few
j_gene: TRBJ2-3
v_gene: TRBV7-7
d_gene: NA
CDR3nt: TGTGCTAGCAGCTTAATGGTCGGCAGCACAGATACGCAGTATTTT
CDR3aa: CASSLMVGSTDTQYF

abundance: NA
j_gene: TRBJ2-7
v_gene: TRBV3-1
d_gene: NA
CDR3nt: TGTGCCAGCAGCCATCTCTCAAGAAGCCTCTACGAGCAGTACTTC
CDR3aa: CASSHLSRSLYEQYF

abundance: few
j_gene: TRBJ2-7
v_gene: TRBV5-1
d_gene: TRBD2
CDR3nt: TGCGCCAGCAGCGGGCTAGCGGCGTCTAGCTCCTACGAGCAGTACTTC
CDR3aa: CASSGLAASSSYEQYF

abundance: NA
j_gene: TRBJ2-5
v_gene: TRBV7-2
d_gene: TRBD1
CDR3nt: TGTGCCAGCAGCTCCAGCAGGGGGCAGACGACCCAGTACTTC
CDR3aa: CASSSSRGQTTQYF

abundance: few
j_gene: TRBJ1-2
v_gene: TRBV20-1
d_gene: NA
CDR3nt: TGCAGTGCTAGACAGCATACTAACTATGGCTACACCTTC
CDR3aa: CSARQHTNYGYTF

abundance: many
j_gene: TRBJ2-1
v_gene: TRBV20-1
d_gene: TRBD2
CDR3nt: TGCAGTGCTCCCGGGACTAACAACTACAATGAGCAGTTCTTC
CDR3aa: CSAPGTNNYNEQFF

abundance: few
j_gene: TRBJ2-7
v_gene: TRBV28
d_gene: NA
CDR3nt: TGTGCCAGCAGCCGCGGGCAGGGGTTCTCCTACGAGCAGTACTTC
CDR3aa: CASSRGQGFSYEQYF

abundance: NA
j_gene: TRBJ2-7
v_gene: TRBV7-2
d_gene: TRBD1
CDR3nt: TGTGCCAGCAGCTCGGGACAGTATGGGGACTACGAGCAGTACTTC
CDR3aa: CASSSGQYGDYEQYF

abundance: NA
j_gene: TRBJ1-4
v_gene: TRBV7-2
d_gene: NA
CDR3nt: TGTGCCAGCAGCTTAATTCGTTTGGGGGCTGGTGAAAAACTGTTTTTT
CDR3aa: CASSLIRLGAGEKLFF

abundance: NA
j_gene: TRBJ1-2
v_gene: TRBV12-3/TRBV12-4
d_gene: NA
CDR3nt: TGTGCCAGCAGTTTGGGAGGGGCTCGTGGTGGCTACACCTTC
CDR3aa: CASSLGGARGGYTF

abundance: once
j_gene: TRBJ1-5
v_gene: TRBV20-1
d_gene: NA
CDR3nt: TGCAGTGCTAGAGATTTTACTGTGGGACATAGCAATCAGCCCCAGCATTTT
CDR3aa: CSARDFTVGHSNQPQHF

abundance: once
j_gene: TRBJ2-5
v_gene: TRBV7-2
d_gene: NA
CDR3nt: TGTGCCAGCAGCCAACTAGGCGTGACCCAGTACTTC
CDR3aa: CASSQLGVTQYF

abundance: NA
j_gene: TRBJ2-5
v_gene: TRBV20-1
d_gene: TRBD2
CDR3nt: TGCAGTGCTAGAGACCCCGCTCCACTAGCGGGGGTGCAAGAGACCCAGTACTTC
CDR3aa: CSARDPAPLAGVQETQYF

abundance: NA
j_gene: TRBJ2-1
v_gene: TRBV12-3/TRBV12-4
d_gene: NA
CDR3nt: TGTGCCAGCATCATGGGCCGGAGAGGGGTCTACAATGAGCAGTTCTTC
CDR3aa: CASIMGRRGVYNEQFF

abundance: few
j_gene: TRBJ2-1
v_gene: TRBV7-2
d_gene: NA
CDR3nt: TGTGCCAGCAGCCTCCTGGGAGATTACAATGAGCAGTTCTTC
CDR3aa: CASSLLGDYNEQFF

abundance: few
j_gene: TRBJ1-2
v_gene: TRBV28
d_gene: TRBD1
CDR3nt: TGTGCCAGCATAGGACAGGAGCCCCCCATCATCTATGGCTACACCTTC
CDR3aa: CASIGQEPPIIYGYTF

abundance: NA
j_gene: TRBJ2-2
v_gene: TRBV20-1
d_gene: TRBD2
CDR3nt: TGCAGTGCTAGAGGTCGGGGACTAGCGGGGGGCTGGAACACCGGGGAGCTGTTTTTT
CDR3aa: CSARGRGLAGGWNTGELFF